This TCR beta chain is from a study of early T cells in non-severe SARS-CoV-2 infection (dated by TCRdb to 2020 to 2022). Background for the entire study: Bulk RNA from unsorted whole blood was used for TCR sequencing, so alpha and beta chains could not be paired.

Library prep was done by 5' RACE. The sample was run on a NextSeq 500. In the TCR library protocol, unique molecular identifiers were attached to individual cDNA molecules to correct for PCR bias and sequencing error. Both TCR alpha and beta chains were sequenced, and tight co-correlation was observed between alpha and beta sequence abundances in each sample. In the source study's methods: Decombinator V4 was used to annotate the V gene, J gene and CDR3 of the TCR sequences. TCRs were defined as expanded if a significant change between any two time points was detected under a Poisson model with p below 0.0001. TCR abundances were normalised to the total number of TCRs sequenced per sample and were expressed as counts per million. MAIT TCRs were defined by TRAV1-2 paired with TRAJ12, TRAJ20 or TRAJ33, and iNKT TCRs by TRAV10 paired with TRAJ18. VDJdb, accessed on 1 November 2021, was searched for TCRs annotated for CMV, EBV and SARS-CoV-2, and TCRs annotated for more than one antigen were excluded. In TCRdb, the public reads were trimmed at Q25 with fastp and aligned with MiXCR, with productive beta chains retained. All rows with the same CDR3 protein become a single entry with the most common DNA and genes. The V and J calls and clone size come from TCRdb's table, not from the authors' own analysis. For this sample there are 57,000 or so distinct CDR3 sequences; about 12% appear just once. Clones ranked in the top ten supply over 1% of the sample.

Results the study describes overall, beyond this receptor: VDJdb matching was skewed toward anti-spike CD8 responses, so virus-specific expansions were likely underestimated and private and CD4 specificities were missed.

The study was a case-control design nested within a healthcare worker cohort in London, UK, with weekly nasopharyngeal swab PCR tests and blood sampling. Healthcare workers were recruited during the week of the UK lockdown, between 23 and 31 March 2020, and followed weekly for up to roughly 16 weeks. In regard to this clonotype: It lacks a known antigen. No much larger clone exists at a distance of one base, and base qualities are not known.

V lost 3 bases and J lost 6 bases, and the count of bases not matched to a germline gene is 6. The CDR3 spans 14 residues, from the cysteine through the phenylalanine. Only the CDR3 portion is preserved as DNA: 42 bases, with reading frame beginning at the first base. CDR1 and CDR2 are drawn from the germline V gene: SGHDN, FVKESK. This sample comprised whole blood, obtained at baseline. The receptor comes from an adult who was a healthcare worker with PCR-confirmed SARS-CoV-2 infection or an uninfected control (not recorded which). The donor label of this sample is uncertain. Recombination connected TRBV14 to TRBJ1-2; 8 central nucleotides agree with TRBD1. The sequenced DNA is TGTGCCAGCAGCCAGAGAACAGGGGGAAATGGCTACACCTTC. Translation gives CASSQRTGGNGYTF.